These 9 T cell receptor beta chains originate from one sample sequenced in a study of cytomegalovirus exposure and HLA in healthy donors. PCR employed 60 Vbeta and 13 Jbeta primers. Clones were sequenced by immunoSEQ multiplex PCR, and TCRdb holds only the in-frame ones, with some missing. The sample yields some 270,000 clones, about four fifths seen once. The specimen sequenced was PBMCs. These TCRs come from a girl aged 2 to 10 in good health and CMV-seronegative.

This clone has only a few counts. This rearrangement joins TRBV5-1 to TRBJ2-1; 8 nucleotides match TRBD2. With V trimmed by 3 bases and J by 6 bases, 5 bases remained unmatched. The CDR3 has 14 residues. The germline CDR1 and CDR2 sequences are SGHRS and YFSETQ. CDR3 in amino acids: CASSSSGSGNEQFF. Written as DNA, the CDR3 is TGCGCCAGCAGCTCAAGCGGGAGTGGCAATGAGCAGTTCTTC.

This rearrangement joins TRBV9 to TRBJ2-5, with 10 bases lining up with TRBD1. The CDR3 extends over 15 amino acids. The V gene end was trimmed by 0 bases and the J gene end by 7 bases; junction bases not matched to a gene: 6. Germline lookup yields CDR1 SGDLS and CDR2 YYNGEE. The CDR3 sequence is CASSVEGQGIRTQYF. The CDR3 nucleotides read TGTGCCAGCAGCGTAGAGGGACAGGGGATACGGACCCAGTACTTC.

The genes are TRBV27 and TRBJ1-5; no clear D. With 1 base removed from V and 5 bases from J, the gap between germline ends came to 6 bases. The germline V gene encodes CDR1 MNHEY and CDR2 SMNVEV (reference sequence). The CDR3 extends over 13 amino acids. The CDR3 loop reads CASSLYGDQPQHF. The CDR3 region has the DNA TGTGCCAGCAGTTTATACGGAGATCAGCCCCAGCATTTT.

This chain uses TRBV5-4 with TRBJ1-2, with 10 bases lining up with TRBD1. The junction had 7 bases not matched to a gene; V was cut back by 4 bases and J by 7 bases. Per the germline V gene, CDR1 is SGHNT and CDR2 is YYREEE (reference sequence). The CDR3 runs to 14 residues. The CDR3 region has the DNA TGTGCCAGCAGCCAAGGGACAGGGGTGCGTGGCTACACCTTC. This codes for CASSQGTGVRGYTF.

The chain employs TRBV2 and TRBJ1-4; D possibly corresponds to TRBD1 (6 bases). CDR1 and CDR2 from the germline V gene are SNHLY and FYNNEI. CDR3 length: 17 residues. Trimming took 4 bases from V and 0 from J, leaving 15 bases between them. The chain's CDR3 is CASSVPQGRATNEKLFF. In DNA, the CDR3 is TGTGCCAGCAGTGTCCCACAGGGAAGGGCAACTAATGAAAAACTGTTTTTT.

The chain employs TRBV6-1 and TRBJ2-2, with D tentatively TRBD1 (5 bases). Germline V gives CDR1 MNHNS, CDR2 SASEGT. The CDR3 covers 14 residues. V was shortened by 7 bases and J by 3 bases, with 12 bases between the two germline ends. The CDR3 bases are TGTGCCAGCATGGCCAGGGCAGACACCGGGGAGCTGTTTTTT. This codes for CASMARADTGELFF.

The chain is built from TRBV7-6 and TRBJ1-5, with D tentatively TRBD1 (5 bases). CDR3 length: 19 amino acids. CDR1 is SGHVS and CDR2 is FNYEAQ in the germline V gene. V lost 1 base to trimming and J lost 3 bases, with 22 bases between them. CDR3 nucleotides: TGTGCCAGCAGCTTAGTTCCCCCCGCAGGGCGACTCACCAATCAGCCCCAGCATTTT. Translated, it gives CASSLVPPAGRLTNQPQHF.

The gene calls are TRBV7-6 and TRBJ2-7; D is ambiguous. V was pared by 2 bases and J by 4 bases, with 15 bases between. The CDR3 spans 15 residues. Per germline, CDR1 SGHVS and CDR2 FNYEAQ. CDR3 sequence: CASSLLLEGEYEQYF. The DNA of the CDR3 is TGTGCCAGCAGCTTACTCCTAGAAGGAGAGTACGAGCAGTACTTC.

The CDR3: CASTLAPPRGNQPQHF. CDR3 in DNA: TGTGCCAGCACCCTAGCCCCCCCGAGGGGCAATCAGCCCCAGCATTTT. This rearrangement joins TRBV6-6 to TRBJ1-5; D is unclear. V lost 7 bases to trimming and J lost 2 bases, with 18 bases between them. Germline V lookup: CDR1 MNHNY, CDR2 SVGAGI (reference sequence). The CDR3 sequence is 16 residues long.